The rows below give T cell receptor beta chains drawn from one sample of a study of cytomegalovirus exposure and HLA in healthy donors. Produced via immunoSEQ multiplex PCR; TCRdb's table is partial and in-frame only. This table has about 130,000 clones, approximately 80% appearing once. Specimen: PBMCs. These receptors were collected from a male donor in good health and CMV-seropositive. Both conserved end residues are part of each CDR3. A D gene is named only where the DNA matches it firmly. A clone size is listed for some rows: how often the clone was seen (once, few, many), or a class if it is expanded.

CASSLAQGTNTEAFF	TGCGCCAGCAGCTTGGCCCAGGGTACGAACACTGAAGCTTTCTTT	TRBV5-1	TRBJ1-1	NA	NA
CATSRRTSGNEQFF	TGTGCCACCAGCAGACGGACTAGCGGGAATGAGCAGTTCTTC	TRBV15	TRBJ2-1	NA	TRBD2
CASSLINLAEETQYF	TGTGCCAGCAGCTTAATTAACCTAGCGGAAGAGACCCAGTACTTC	TRBV7-9	TRBJ2-5	NA	TRBD2
CSSSTQPISVTTYEQYF	TGTTCCAGCAGCACGCAGCCTATTAGCGTAACGACCTACGAGCAGTACTTC	TRBV7-9	TRBJ2-7	NA	NA
CASSLVPTGAEQYF	TGTGCCAGCAGCTTGGTTCCTACAGGGGCCGAGCAGTACTTC	TRBV5-6	TRBJ2-7	NA	TRBD1
CASSEDRAYTEAFF	TGTGCCAGCAGCGAGGACAGGGCGTACACTGAAGCTTTCTTT	TRBV7-2	TRBJ1-1	NA	TRBD1
CSSSAGGTINYGYTF	TGTTCCAGCAGCGCGGGGGGGACGATTAACTATGGCTACACCTTC	TRBV7-9	TRBJ1-2	few	NA
CASSPESGLAFF	TGTGCCAGCAGCCCTGAGTCGGGTCTAGCTTTCTTT	TRBV7-9	TRBJ1-1	NA	NA
CASRTGPNTEAFF	TGTGCCAGCCGGACAGGGCCGAACACTGAAGCTTTCTTT	TRBV6-6	TRBJ1-1	NA	TRBD1
CASSWRVSNTGELFF	TGTGCCAGCAGCTGGAGGGTATCGAACACCGGGGAGCTGTTTTTT	TRBV5-6	TRBJ2-2	NA	NA
CASSLRRGLIDEQFF	TGTGCCAGCAGCTTGCGCAGGGGGCTGATTGATGAGCAGTTCTTC	TRBV5-6	TRBJ2-1	NA	TRBD1
CASSVMGQASSGNTIYF	TGTGCCAGCAGCGTAATGGGACAGGCAAGCTCTGGAAACACCATATATTTT	TRBV9	TRBJ1-3	NA	TRBD1
CASSFLGGLNTEAFF	TGCGCCAGCAGCTTTTTGGGGGGACTGAACACTGAAGCTTTCTTT	TRBV5-1	TRBJ1-1	NA	NA
CASSPGQGRHSQYF	TGTGCCAGCAGCCCGGGACAGGGAAGGCACAGTCAGTACTTC	TRBV14	TRBJ2-4	NA	TRBD1
CASSQISRQAVRREKLFF	TGCGCCAGCAGCCAAATAAGTCGACAGGCCGTAAGAAGGGAAAAACTGTTTTTT	TRBV4-1	TRBJ1-4	NA	NA
CASSLRGAEYQPQHF	TGTGCCAGCAGTTTGCGGGGGGCTGAATATCAGCCCCAGCATTTT	TRBV27	TRBJ1-5	NA	NA
CASFGIFNTEAFF	TGTGCCAGCTTCGGGATCTTCAACACTGAAGCTTTCTTT	TRBV27	TRBJ1-1	NA	NA
CASASGLFSTDTQYF	TGCGCCAGCGCATCGGGACTCTTTAGCACAGATACGCAGTATTTT	TRBV5-1	TRBJ2-3	few	NA
CASSADRGGYEQYF	TGTGCCAGCAGCGCTGACAGGGGGGGCTACGAGCAGTACTTC	TRBV6-4	TRBJ2-7	once	TRBD1
CASSLGGFYNSPLHF	TGCGCCAGCAGCTTAGGAGGTTTTTATAATTCACCCCTCCACTTT	TRBV5-1	TRBJ1-6	NA	NA
CATGLAGGETQYF	TGTGCCACCGGACTAGCGGGGGGAGAGACCCAGTACTTC	TRBV13	TRBJ2-5	NA	TRBD2
CASSYQGQGSGYTF	TGTGCCAGCAGTTACCAGGGACAGGGATCTGGCTACACCTTC	TRBV6-5	TRBJ1-2	NA	TRBD1
CASGLTRPGGHPSTFYGYAF	TGTGCTAGTGGTTTGACCCGGCCGGGAGGCCACCCCAGCACCTTCTATGGCTACGCCTTC	TRBV12-5	TRBJ1-2	NA	NA
CASSPQGMAGVNSQYF	TGTGCCAGCAGCCCCCAGGGCATGGCAGGGGTGAACAGTCAGTACTTC	TRBV7-8	TRBJ2-4	few	NA
CASSLRGVSETQYF	TGTGCCAGCAGCTTGCGGGGGGTCTCGGAGACCCAGTACTTC	TRBV5-4	TRBJ2-5	NA	TRBD2
CASSEGSGGVQPQHF	TGTGCCAGCAGTGAGGGTTCAGGGGGCGTTCAGCCCCAGCATTTT	TRBV6-1	TRBJ1-5	NA	TRBD1
CSSSLVGHRDTEAFF	TGTTCCAGCAGCTTAGTTGGTCACAGGGACACTGAAGCTTTCTTT	TRBV7-9	TRBJ1-1	NA	NA
CASSLGAVGGNQPQHF	TGTGCCAGCAGCTTAGGAGCGGTAGGGGGAAATCAGCCCCAGCATTTT	TRBV7-6	TRBJ1-5	NA	NA
CAISETTTNEKLFF	TGTGCCATCAGTGAGACTACAACTAATGAAAAACTGTTTTTT	TRBV10-3	TRBJ1-4	NA	NA
CASSDAGSRRAEQYF	TGTGCCAGCAGTGATGCCGGGTCTCGAAGAGCCGAGCAGTACTTC	TRBV2	TRBJ2-7	NA	NA
CASSGTGTSSTDTQYF	TGTGCCAGCAGCGGGACCGGGACTAGCAGTACAGATACGCAGTATTTT	TRBV9	TRBJ2-3	few	TRBD2
CASSGHSGANVLTF	TGTGCCAGCAGTGGACACTCTGGGGCCAACGTCCTGACTTTC	TRBV6-1	TRBJ2-6	few	NA
CASGTDPPSSYNSPLHF	TGTGCCTCTGGGACAGACCCACCGAGCTCCTATAATTCACCCCTCCACTTT	TRBV19	TRBJ1-6	once	TRBD1
CATRTPGGDTQYF	TGTGCCACCAGGACCCCGGGGGGGGATACGCAGTATTTT	TRBV6-4	TRBJ2-3	once	TRBD2
CASSYRSPSYEQYF	TGTGCCAGCAGTTACCGATCTCCAAGCTACGAGCAGTACTTC	TRBV6-6	TRBJ2-7	NA	NA
CAWSFTVNTEAFF	TGTGCCTGGAGTTTTACAGTAAACACTGAAGCTTTCTTT	TRBV30	TRBJ1-1	NA	NA
CATNRGRGNEQFF	TGTGCCACCAACAGGGGGCGCGGGAATGAGCAGTTCTTC	TRBV6-7	TRBJ2-1	NA	TRBD1
CASSYSSSPFTF	TGTGCCAGCAGTTACTCCTCGAGCCCTTTCACCTTC	TRBV6-6	TRBJ1-2	NA	NA
CASSVWSSRGGELFF	TGTGCCAGCAGCGTATGGTCTAGTAGAGGGGGGGAGCTGTTTTTT	TRBV9	TRBJ2-2	NA	NA
CATSRDSGGSSYNSPLHF	TGTGCCACCAGCAGAGATTCGGGGGGGAGCTCCTATAATTCACCCCTCCACTTT	TRBV15	TRBJ1-6	NA	NA
CASSSAGQGKPEAFF	TGTGCCAGCAGCTCGGCGGGACAGGGGAAGCCTGAAGCTTTCTTT	TRBV5-4	TRBJ1-1	NA	TRBD1
CASSLSSGQGGTEAFF	TGCGCCAGCAGCTTAAGCTCCGGACAGGGAGGCACTGAAGCTTTCTTT	TRBV4-1	TRBJ1-1	NA	TRBD1
CSVERGGRTGAEQFF	TGCAGCGTTGAAAGGGGGGGTCGGACAGGGGCTGAGCAGTTCTTC	TRBV29-1	TRBJ2-1	NA	TRBD1
CASSFSETHNEQFF	TGTGCTAGCAGCTTCTCGGAGACCCACAATGAGCAGTTCTTC	TRBV7-8	TRBJ2-1	NA	NA
CASSEGRGSNQPQHF	TGTGCCAGCAGTGAAGGCAGAGGGAGCAATCAGCCCCAGCATTTT	TRBV2	TRBJ1-5	NA	NA
CASSLDGGTSGGYNEQFF	TGTGCCAGCAGCTTAGATGGGGGGACTAGCGGAGGGTACAATGAGCAGTTCTTC	TRBV11-3	TRBJ2-1	once	TRBD2
CASSLDRYNGSPLHF	TGTGCCAGCAGCCTGGACAGGTATAACGGTTCACCCCTCCACTTT	TRBV5-4	TRBJ1-6	NA	TRBD1
CASSRDSRDYEQYF	TGTGCCAGCAGTCGGGACTCAAGAGACTACGAGCAGTACTTC	TRBV5-6	TRBJ2-7	NA	NA
CASSLFRTGDQPQHF	TGTGCCAGCAGTTTATTCCGGACAGGGGATCAGCCCCAGCATTTT	TRBV28	TRBJ1-5	NA	TRBD1
CASSQFTGGGIDEQYF	TGTGCCAGCAGCCAATTTACAGGGGGCGGAATCGACGAGCAGTACTTC	TRBV14	TRBJ2-7	medium-sized	TRBD1
CASSPPTGVETQYF	TGTGCCAGCTCACCACCGACAGGGGTGGAGACCCAGTACTTC	TRBV18	TRBJ2-5	once	TRBD1
CASSAGQGSYNEQFF	TGTGCCAGCAGCGCGGGACAGGGCTCCTACAATGAGCAGTTCTTC	TRBV11-3	TRBJ2-1	NA	TRBD1
CASSLAGNSYEQYF	TGCGCCAGCAGCTTGGCAGGAAACTCCTACGAGCAGTACTTC	TRBV5-1	TRBJ2-7	NA	NA
CATSRVGRGKPNEQFF	TGTGCCACCAGCAGAGTGGGCAGGGGGAAACCCAATGAGCAGTTCTTC	TRBV15	TRBJ2-1	few	TRBD1
CATSRGQTEAFF	TGTGCCACCAGCAGAGGACAGACTGAAGCTTTCTTT	TRBV15	TRBJ1-1	NA	NA